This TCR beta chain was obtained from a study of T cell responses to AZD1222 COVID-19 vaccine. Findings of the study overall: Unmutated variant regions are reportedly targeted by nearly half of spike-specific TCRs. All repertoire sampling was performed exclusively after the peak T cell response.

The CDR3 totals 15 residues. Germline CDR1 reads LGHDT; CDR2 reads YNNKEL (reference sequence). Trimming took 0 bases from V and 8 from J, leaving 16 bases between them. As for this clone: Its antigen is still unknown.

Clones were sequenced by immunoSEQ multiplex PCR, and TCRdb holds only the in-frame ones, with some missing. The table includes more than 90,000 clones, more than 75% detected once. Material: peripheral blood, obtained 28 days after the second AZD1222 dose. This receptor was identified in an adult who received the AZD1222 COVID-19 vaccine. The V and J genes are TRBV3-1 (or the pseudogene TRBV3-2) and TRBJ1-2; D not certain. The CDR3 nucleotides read TGTGCCAGCAGCCAAGATTGGGTAGGGCTTAAGGGCTACACCTTC. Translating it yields CASSQDWVGLKGYTF.